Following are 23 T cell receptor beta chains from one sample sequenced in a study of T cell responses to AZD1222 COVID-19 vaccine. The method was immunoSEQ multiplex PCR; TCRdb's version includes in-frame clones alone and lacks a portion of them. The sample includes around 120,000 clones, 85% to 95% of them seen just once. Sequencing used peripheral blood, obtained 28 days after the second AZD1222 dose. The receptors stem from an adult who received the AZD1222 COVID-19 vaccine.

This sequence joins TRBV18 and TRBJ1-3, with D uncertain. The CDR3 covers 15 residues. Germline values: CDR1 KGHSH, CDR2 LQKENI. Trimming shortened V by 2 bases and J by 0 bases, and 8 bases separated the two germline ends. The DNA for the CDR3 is TGTGCCAGCTCACCAAAAACCAGCTCTGGAAACACCATATATTTT. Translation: CASSPKTSSGNTIYF.

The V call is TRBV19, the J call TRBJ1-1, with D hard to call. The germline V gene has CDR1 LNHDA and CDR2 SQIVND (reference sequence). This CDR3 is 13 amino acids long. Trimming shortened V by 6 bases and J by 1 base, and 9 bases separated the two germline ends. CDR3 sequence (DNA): TGTGCCAGTAGCGTCCGCGAGAACACTGAAGCTTTCTTT. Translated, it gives CASSVRENTEAFF.

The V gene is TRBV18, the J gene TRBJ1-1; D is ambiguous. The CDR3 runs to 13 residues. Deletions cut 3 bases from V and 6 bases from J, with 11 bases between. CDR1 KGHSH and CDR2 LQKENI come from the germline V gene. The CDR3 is CASSPEERAEAFF. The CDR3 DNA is TGTGCCAGCTCACCTGAGGAGCGCGCTGAAGCTTTCTTT.

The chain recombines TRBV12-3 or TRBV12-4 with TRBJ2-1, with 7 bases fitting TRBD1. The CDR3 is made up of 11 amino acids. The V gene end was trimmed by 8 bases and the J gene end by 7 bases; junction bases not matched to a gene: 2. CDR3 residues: CASFRGNEQFF. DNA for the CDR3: TGTGCCAGCTTCAGGGGGAATGAGCAGTTCTTC.

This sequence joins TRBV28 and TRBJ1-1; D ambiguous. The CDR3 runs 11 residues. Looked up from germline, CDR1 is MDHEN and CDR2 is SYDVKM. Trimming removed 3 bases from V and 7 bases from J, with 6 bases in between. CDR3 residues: CASSFRVEAFF. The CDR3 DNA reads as TGTGCCAGCAGTTTTCGGGTTGAAGCTTTCTTT.

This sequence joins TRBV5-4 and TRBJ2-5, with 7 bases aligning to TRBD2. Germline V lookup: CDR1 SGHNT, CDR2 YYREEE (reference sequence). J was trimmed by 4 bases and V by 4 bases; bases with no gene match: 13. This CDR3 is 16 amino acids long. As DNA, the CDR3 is TGTGCCAGCAGCCACCAAGCGGGGCCACGGGGAGAGACCCAGTACTTC. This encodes CASSHQAGPRGETQYF.

Here the CDR3 reads CASRAQQNSPLHF. CDR3 coding DNA: TGTGCCAGTAGAGCCCAGCAAAATTCACCCCTCCACTTT. The chain combines TRBV19 with TRBJ1-6; D not resolved. V lost 6 bases and J 7 bases, leaving 10 bases between the germline ends. Germline CDR1 and CDR2: LNHDA and SQIVND (reference sequence). CDR3 length: 13 residues.

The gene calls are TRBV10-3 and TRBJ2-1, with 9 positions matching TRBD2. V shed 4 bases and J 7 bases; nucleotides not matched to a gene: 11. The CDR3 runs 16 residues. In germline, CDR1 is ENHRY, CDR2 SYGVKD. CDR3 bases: TGTGCCATCAGTGCATCGGCCGGGACTAGCAGGAATGAGCAGTTCTTC. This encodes CAISASAGTSRNEQFF.

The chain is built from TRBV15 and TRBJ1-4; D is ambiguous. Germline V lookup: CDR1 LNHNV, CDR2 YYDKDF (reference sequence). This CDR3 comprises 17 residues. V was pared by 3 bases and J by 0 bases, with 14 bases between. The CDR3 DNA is TGTGCCACCAGCAGGACCCTCGCCGGCACAACTAATGAAAAACTGTTTTTT. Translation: CATSRTLAGTTNEKLFF.

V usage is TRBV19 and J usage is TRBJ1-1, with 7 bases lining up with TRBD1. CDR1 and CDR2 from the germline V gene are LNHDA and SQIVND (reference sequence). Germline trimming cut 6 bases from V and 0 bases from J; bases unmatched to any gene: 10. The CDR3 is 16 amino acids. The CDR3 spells CASSYRTGIMNTEAFF. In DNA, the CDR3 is TGTGCCAGTAGCTATAGGACAGGAATCATGAACACTGAAGCTTTCTTT.

The CDR3 DNA sequence: TGTGCCAGCAGTATGACAGGGTCCGGGGAGACCCAGTACTTC. Amino acids: CASSMTGSGETQYF. This chain uses TRBV27 with TRBJ2-5; 7 positions match TRBD1. CDR3 length equals 14 residues. Germline V gives CDR1 MNHEY, CDR2 SMNVEV (reference sequence). Germline trimming cut 5 bases from V and 5 bases from J; bases unmatched to any gene: 8.

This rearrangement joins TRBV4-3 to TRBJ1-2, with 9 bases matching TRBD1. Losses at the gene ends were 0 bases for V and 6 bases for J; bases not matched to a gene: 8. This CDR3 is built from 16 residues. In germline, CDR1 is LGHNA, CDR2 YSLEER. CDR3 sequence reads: CASSQDERTGENGYTF. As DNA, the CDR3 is TGCGCCAGCAGCCAAGACGAAAGGACAGGGGAGAATGGCTACACCTTC.

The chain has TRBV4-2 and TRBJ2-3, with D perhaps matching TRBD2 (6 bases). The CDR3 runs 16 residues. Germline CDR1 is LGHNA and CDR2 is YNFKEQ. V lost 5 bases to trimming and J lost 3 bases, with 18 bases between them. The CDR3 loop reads CASSSQTGARTDTQYF. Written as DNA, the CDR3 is TGTGCCAGCAGCTCCCAGACGGGAGCGCGGACAGATACGCAGTATTTT.

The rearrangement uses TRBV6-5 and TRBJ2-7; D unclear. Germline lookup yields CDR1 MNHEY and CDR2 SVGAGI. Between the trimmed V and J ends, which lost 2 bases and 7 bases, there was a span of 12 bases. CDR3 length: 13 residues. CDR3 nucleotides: TGTGCCAGCAGTTACACCTATCCGAGGGAGCAGTACTTC. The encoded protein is CASSYTYPREQYF.

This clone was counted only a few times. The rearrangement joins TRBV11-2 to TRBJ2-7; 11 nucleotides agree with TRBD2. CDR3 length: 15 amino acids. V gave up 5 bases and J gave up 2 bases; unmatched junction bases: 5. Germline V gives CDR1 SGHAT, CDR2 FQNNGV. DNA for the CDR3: TGTGCCAGCAGCCCGTATAGCGGGAGGGCCTACGAGCAGTACTTC. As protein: CASSPYSGRAYEQYF.

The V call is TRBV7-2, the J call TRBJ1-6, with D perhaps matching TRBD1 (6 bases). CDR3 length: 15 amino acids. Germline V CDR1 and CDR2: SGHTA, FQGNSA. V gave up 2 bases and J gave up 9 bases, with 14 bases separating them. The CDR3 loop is CASSLNGGLGSPLHF. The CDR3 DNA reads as TGTGCCAGCAGCTTAAATGGGGGGCTTGGTTCACCCCTCCACTTT.

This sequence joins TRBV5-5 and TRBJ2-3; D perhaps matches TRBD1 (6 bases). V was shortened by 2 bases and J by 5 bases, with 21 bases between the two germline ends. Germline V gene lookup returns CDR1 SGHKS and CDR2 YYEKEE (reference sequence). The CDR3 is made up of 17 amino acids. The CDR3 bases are TGTGCCAGCAGCTTTAAACTGGGACACCCAGGACGAGATACGCAGTATTTT. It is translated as CASSFKLGHPGRDTQYF.

The CDR3 nucleotides are TGTGCCTGGAGTTCCGGACAGGGGGAGGAAAAACTGTTTTTT. Protein product: CAWSSGQGEEKLFF. The genes are TRBV30 and TRBJ1-4; 10 nucleotides agree with TRBD1. The germline gives CDR1 GTSNPN, CDR2 SVGIG (reference sequence). The V segment lost 2 bases and the J segment 8 bases; nucleotides outside the gene matches: 5. CDR3 size: 14 residues.

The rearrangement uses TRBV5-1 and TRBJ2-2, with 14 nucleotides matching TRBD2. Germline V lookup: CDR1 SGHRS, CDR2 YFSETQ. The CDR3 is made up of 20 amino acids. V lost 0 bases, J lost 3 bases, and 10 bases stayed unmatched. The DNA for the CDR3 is TGCGCCAGCAGCTTGGCCCCAAAAACGGGACTAGCGGGAGACACCGGGGAGCTGTTTTTT. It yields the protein CASSLAPKTGLAGDTGELFF.

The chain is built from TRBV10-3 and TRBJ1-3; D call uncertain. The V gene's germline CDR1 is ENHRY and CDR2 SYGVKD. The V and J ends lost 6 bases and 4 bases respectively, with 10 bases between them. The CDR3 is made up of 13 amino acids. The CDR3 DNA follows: TGTGCCATCAGGGCTTTGTCAGGAAACACCATATATTTT. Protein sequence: CAIRALSGNTIYF.

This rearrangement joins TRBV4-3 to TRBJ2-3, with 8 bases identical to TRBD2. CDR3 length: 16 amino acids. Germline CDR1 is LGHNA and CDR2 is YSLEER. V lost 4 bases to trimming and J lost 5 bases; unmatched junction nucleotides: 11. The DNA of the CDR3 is TGCGCCAGCAGCCTTTCCAGCGGGAGTGCTGGAGATACGCAGTATTTT. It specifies CASSLSSGSAGDTQYF.

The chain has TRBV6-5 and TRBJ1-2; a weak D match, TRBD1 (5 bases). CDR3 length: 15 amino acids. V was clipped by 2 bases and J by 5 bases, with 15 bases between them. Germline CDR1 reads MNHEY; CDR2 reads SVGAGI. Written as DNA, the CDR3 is TGTGCCAGCAGTTACGGGGAGGCAGGGAGATATGGCTACACCTTC. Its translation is CASSYGEAGRYGYTF.

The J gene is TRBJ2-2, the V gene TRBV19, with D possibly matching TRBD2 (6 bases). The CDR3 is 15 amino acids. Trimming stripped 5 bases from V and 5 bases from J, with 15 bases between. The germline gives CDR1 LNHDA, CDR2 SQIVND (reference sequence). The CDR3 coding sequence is TGTGCCAGTAGTCCCCCCGGGGCGGGGACCGGGGAGCTGTTTTTT. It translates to CASSPPGAGTGELFF.